This T cell receptor beta chain was observed in a study of cytomegalovirus exposure and HLA in healthy donors. Study results and limitations: Earlier analysis yielded a pattern in which most TCR beta V segments were productive about 90% or about 30% of the time. Indistinguishable V segments such as TRBV6-2 and TRBV6-3 were excluded. Rarity held for most TCR sequences, but there were some public TCRs that occurred in many donors.

The PCR was carried out with 60 Vbeta primers and 13 Jbeta primers. Clones were sequenced by immunoSEQ multiplex PCR, and TCRdb holds only the in-frame ones, with some missing. The data show 150,000 to 200,000 clones, and the top ten clones hold roughly 0.83%. V gave up 3 bases and J gave up 9 bases; unmatched junction bases: 1. This CDR3 is built from 12 residues. CDR1 and CDR2 from the germline V gene are SGHNT and YENEEA. A note on this clone: The antigen is not known.

This receptor was taken from a woman in her late teens or twenties in good health and CMV-seropositive. The sample comprised PBMCs. J is TRBJ2-1 and V is TRBV11-3, with 8 nucleotides matching TRBD2. In nucleotides, the CDR3 is TGTGCCAGCAGCTTCCTAGCGGGTGAGCAGTTCTTC. Translating gives CASSFLAGEQFF.